Listed below are T cell receptor beta chains from one sample, sequenced in a study of human T cells and chemical hapten exposure. Using its own MiXCR run on the RACE reads, TCRdb lists one record per CDR3 protein. Here the sample spans 90,000 or so distinct CDR3 sequences, 8.5% to 9% being singletons. The sample was whole blood, taken in connection with sensitization to the hapten diphenylcyclopropenone (DPC). The receptors shown here come from a man in his forties or fifties with alopecia areata. Some clones in this sample may be carry-over from other donors' samples. CDR3s include the opening cysteine and the closing phenylalanine or tryptophan. D genes are given only for firm matches. Clone size is given for some rows only: seen once, a few or many times, or a class if the clone is expanded.

DNA	CDR3	V	J	D	size
TGTGCCAGCAGTGAAGGCGCCGCAGGGATGTTCTACGAGCAGTACTTC	CASSEGAAGMFYEQYF	TRBV6-1	TRBJ2-7	-	-
TGTGCCAGCAGTTTAATCTCACGGAGCCAGTACTTC	CASSLISRSQYF	TRBV12-3/TRBV12-4	TRBJ2-4	-	-
TGTGCCACCAGCACATCCCTCGAGGGGAATCAGCCCCAGCATTTT	CATSTSLEGNQPQHF	TRBV15	TRBJ1-5	-	many
TGCAGTGCTAGAGATACGGGAGGGCCCTACGAGCAGTACTTC	CSARDTGGPYEQYF	TRBV20-1	TRBJ2-7	TRBD2	many
TGTGCCAGCAGTCATACGGGGACACTAAAAACCTCACCCCTCCACTTT	CASSHTGTLKTSPLHF	TRBV6-5	TRBJ1-6	-	many
TGTGCCAGCTCACCAACCGGGACTACCCCCGGGGAGACCCAGTACTTC	CASSPTGTTPGETQYF	TRBV18	TRBJ2-5	TRBD2	many
TGTGCCAGCAGTTTAAGTACAGTGGCTGAAGCTTTCTTT	CASSLSTVAEAFF	TRBV27	TRBJ1-1	-	many
TGTGCCAGCAGCTTAGCGGCGGGAGTTGTCAATGAGCAGTTCTTC	CASSLAAGVVNEQFF	TRBV7-9	TRBJ2-1	TRBD2	many
TGTGCACCTTCTCCGGGACAGGGACCCTACGAGCAGTACTTC	CAPSPGQGPYEQYF	TRBV19	TRBJ2-7	TRBD1	-
TGTGCCAGCAGTTCTAGCGGAGCAACTAATGAAAAACTGTTTTTT	CASSSSGATNEKLFF	TRBV6-2/TRBV6-3	TRBJ1-4	-	many